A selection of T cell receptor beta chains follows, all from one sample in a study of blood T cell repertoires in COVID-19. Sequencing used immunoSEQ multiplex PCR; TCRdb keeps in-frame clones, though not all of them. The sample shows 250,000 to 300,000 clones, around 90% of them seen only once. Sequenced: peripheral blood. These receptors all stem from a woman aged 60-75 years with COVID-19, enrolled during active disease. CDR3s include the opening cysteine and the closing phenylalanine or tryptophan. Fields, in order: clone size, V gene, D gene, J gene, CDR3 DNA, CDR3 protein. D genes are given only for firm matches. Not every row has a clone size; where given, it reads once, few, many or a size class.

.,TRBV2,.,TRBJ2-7,TGTGCCAGCAGCCCCAAACTTGATCGGTACTCCTACGAGCAGTACTTC,CASSPKLDRYSYEQYF
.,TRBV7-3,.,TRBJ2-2,TGTGCCAGCAGCTTTCGAGGGAACACCGGGGAGCTGTTTTTT,CASSFRGNTGELFF
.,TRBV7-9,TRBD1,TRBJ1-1,TGTGCCAGCAGCCCCCGACAGGGAGACACTGAAGCTTTCTTT,CASSPRQGDTEAFF
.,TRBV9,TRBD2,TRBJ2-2,TGTGCCAGCAGCAAGGGACTAGCGGGGGCCACCGGGGAGCTGTTTTTT,CASSKGLAGATGELFF
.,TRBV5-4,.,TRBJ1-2,TGTGCCAGCAGCTTGGAGGGGAGCTACACCTTC,CASSLEGSYTF
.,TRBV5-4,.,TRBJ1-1,TGTGCCAGCAGCGTGGACAGGAACACTGAAGCTTTCTTT,CASSVDRNTEAFF
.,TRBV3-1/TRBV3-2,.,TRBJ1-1,TGTGCCAGCAGCCTTCGACAGGTGAACACTGAAGCTTTCTTT,CASSLRQVNTEAFF
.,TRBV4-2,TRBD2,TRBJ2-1,TGTGCCAGCAGTCAAGAGTCAGGCCTAGCGGGGCTCAGCTCCTACAATGAGCAGTTCTTC,CASSQESGLAGLSSYNEQFF
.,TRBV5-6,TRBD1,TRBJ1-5,TGTGCCAGCAGCCAGACAGGGAACAATCAGCCCCAGCATTTT,CASSQTGNNQPQHF
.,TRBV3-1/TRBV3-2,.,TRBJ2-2,TGTGCCAGCAGCCGAAGCCCCGGGGAGCTGTTTTTT,CASSRSPGELFF
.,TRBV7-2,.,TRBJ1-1,TGTGCCAGCAGCAAGACTGGGAACACTGAAGCTTTCTTT,CASSKTGNTEAFF
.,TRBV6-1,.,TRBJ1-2,TGTGCCAGCAGTGATGTCGGAGGTAACTATGGCTACACCTTC,CASSDVGGNYGYTF
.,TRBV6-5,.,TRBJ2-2,TGTGCCAGCAGGGGGGGGAACACCGGGGAGCTGTTTTTT,CASRGGNTGELFF
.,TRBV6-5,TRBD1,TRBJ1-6,TGTGCCAGCAGCAATTCTGGGACAGGGAATTCACCCCTCCACTTT,CASSNSGTGNSPLHF
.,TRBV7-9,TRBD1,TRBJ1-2,TGTGCCAGCAGTACAGGGGCGCCCAACTATGGCTACACCTTC,CASSTGAPNYGYTF
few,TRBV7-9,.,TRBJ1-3,TGTGCCAGCTGGGAGTCTGACACCATATATTTT,CASWESDTIYF